A single TCR beta chain is shown here with its context. Reverse transcription of all isolated RNA meant that expressed TCRB transcripts were sequenced. Profiling relied on immunoSEQ multiplex PCR, and the TCRdb table lists in-frame clones only, not all of them. The sample records 300,000 to 400,000 clones, approximately 10% being singletons. This record comes from a study of beta chain features in type 1 diabetes. Purities over 98% were achieved in all sorted populations. The CDR3 totals 12 residues. The germline V gene encodes CDR1 MNHEY and CDR2 SMNVEV (reference sequence). V was pared by 2 bases and J by 8 bases, with 7 bases between.

This receptor was taken from a woman aged 30 to 39 in good health. The sequencing input was naive CD4+ T cells from blood. The chain uses TRBV27 and TRBJ2-1, with D perhaps matching TRBD1 (5 bases). The DNA for the CDR3 is TGTGCCAGCAGTTTAGGACAATATGAGCAGTTCTTC. This gives the protein CASSLGQYEQFF.